The rows below give T cell receptor beta chains drawn from one sample of a study of human T cells and chemical hapten exposure. TCRdb itself ran the RACE reads through MiXCR, one entry per CDR3 protein. The repertoire has under 95,000 distinct CDR3 sequences, 7.5% to 9.5% of them found once; the top ten carry just over 2.5%. Sequenced material: whole blood, taken in connection with sensitization to the hapten diphenylcyclopropenone (DPC). The source of these receptors is a man aged 40-49 years with alopecia areata. Some clones in this sample may be carry-over from other donors' samples. CDR3s include the opening cysteine and the closing phenylalanine or tryptophan. Fields, in order: CDR3 DNA, CDR3 protein, V gene, clone size, J gene, D gene. The D gene is left open where the match is weak. Expanded clones are given a class, and other clones once, few, many or no size at all.

TGCGCCAGCAGCTTGAGTGGCGAGCCGAACACCGGGGAGCTGTTTTTT,CASSLSGEPNTGELFF,TRBV5-1,few,TRBJ2-2,.
TGTGCCAGCAGCTTCCTTGGGGACCCAAATTCACCCCTCCACTTT,CASSFLGDPNSPLHF,TRBV5-4,many,TRBJ1-6,.
TGCAGCGTGGCCAGACTAGCGGCTTTCACAGATACGCAGTATTTT,CSVARLAAFTDTQYF,TRBV29-1,many,TRBJ2-3,TRBD2
TGCAGCGTTGGAGAGATCCTACTGGGGACTGAAGCTTTCTTT,CSVGEILLGTEAFF,TRBV29-1,many,TRBJ1-1,.
TGTGCCAGCAGTTTACAGGGAAATCAGCCCCAGCATTTT,CASSLQGNQPQHF,TRBV7-9,many,TRBJ1-5,.
TGCAGCGTTCGAGAGGGACTCTCTGGAAACACCATATATTTT,CSVREGLSGNTIYF,TRBV29-1,many,TRBJ1-3,.
TGTGCCACCAGTGACCCCAGGGGCGCCTCTGGTGAGCAGTTCTTC,CATSDPRGASGEQFF,TRBV24-1,many,TRBJ2-1,.
TGCGCCAGCAGCTATGGGACAGGGGAGGAGGAGCAGTTCTTC,CASSYGTGEEEQFF,TRBV5-1,few,TRBJ2-1,TRBD1
TGTGCCAGCAGCACTCGACAGGGGGCCGGCTATGGCTACACCTTC,CASSTRQGAGYGYTF,TRBV11-1,.,TRBJ1-2,TRBD1
TGTGCCACCAGTGATCCCAGTTACACTGAAGCTTTCTTT,CATSDPSYTEAFF,TRBV24-1,.,TRBJ1-1,.
TGCGCCAGCAGCTTGGCTGGGGCAGGCACTGAAGCTTTCTTT,CASSLAGAGTEAFF,TRBV5-1,few,TRBJ1-1,.
TGTGCCAGCAGCCAAGAAGGGGGGGCGAGGCGAGCTCGGAGCTACACCTTC,CASSQEGGARRARSYTF,TRBV3-1,many,TRBJ1-2,.
TGTGCCAGCAGCCTAGCTGCAGCCGGGTGGGATGAGCAGTTCTTC,CASSLAAAGWDEQFF,TRBV7-2,.,TRBJ2-1,.
TGTGCCAGCAGTCTCACGGGACTAGCGGGAGGGTGCACAGATACGCAGTATTTT,CASSLTGLAGGCTDTQYF,TRBV27,.,TRBJ2-3,TRBD2
TGTGCCAGCAGTTTATTTTCGTCGGCCAAAGGTAGCGGTTCCCCCTACAATGAGCAGTTCTTC,CASSLFSSAKGSGSPYNEQFF,TRBV27,.,TRBJ2-1,.
TGTGCCTGGAGTTCCGGGACTAGCATCAGCACAGATACGCAGTATTTT,CAWSSGTSISTDTQYF,TRBV30,.,TRBJ2-3,TRBD2
TGTGCCTGGAGAGCCTGGGACAGGGCCTACGAGCAGTACTTC,CAWRAWDRAYEQYF,TRBV30,few,TRBJ2-7,TRBD1
TGCAGCGTTGTAGGGGCGACGGACACAGATACGCAGTATTTT,CSVVGATDTDTQYF,TRBV29-1,few,TRBJ2-3,.
TGCAGCGTTGGGACAGGCCAAGAGACCCAGTACTTC,CSVGTGQETQYF,TRBV29-1,many,TRBJ2-5,TRBD1
TGTGCCAGCAGTTCTGTGGCAGGGGGCGCAAGTGAAAAACTGTTTTTT,CASSSVAGGASEKLFF,TRBV28,few,TRBJ1-4,TRBD1
TGTGCCAGCTCAAGTCCCACAGATACGCAGTATTTT,CASSSPTDTQYF,TRBV18,.,TRBJ2-3,.
TGTGCCAGCAGTTTCACAGGGACAGGGTTTGGGGCCAACGTCCTGACTTTC,CASSFTGTGFGANVLTF,TRBV28,few,TRBJ2-6,TRBD1
TGTGCCAGCAGTTTTACAGGGAACACTGAAGCTTTCTTT,CASSFTGNTEAFF,TRBV6-5,many,TRBJ1-1,.
TGCGCCAGCAGCCATGCAACGGGCCTTTCAGATACGCAGTATTTT,CASSHATGLSDTQYF,TRBV4-3,few,TRBJ2-3,.
TGCAGTGCTAGAGATTTCGGGCCATGGAAGGAACTGTTTTTT,CSARDFGPWKELFF,TRBV20-1,many,TRBJ1-4,.
TGTGCCAGTTCCGAGGAGGGGTCCTATGGCTACACCTTC,CASSEEGSYGYTF,TRBV19,.,TRBJ1-2,.
TGTGCCAGCAGTTCCCAGGACAGGGCTGGGGCCAACGTCCTGACTTTC,CASSSQDRAGANVLTF,TRBV6-5,.,TRBJ2-6,TRBD1
TGCAGTGCTAGGGGAGCAGGGAAAGAGACCCAGTACTTC,CSARGAGKETQYF,TRBV20-1,many,TRBJ2-5,.
TGTGCCAGCAGCAGGACTAGGGAAGAGACCCAGTACTTC,CASSRTREETQYF,TRBV7-2,few,TRBJ2-5,TRBD2
TGTGCCAGCAGCTTAGCTCTCAGTTCCTACGAGCAGTACTTC,CASSLALSSYEQYF,TRBV7-2,few,TRBJ2-7,.
TGTGCCAGCAGCCCCGGGACCCTCCAAGAGACCCAGTACTTC,CASSPGTLQETQYF,TRBV5-4,many,TRBJ2-5,.
TGCGCCAGCAGCTTGTTTCCAGGGGGCGACACAGATACGCAGTATTTT,CASSLFPGGDTDTQYF,TRBV5-1,.,TRBJ2-3,TRBD1
TGTGCCAGTAATAACAGGGACAATCAGCCCCAGCATTTT,CASNNRDNQPQHF,TRBV19,few,TRBJ1-5,.
TGTGCCAGTGCCTCCGGGACAGGGACGATCTACGAGCAGTACTTC,CASASGTGTIYEQYF,TRBV19,.,TRBJ2-7,TRBD1